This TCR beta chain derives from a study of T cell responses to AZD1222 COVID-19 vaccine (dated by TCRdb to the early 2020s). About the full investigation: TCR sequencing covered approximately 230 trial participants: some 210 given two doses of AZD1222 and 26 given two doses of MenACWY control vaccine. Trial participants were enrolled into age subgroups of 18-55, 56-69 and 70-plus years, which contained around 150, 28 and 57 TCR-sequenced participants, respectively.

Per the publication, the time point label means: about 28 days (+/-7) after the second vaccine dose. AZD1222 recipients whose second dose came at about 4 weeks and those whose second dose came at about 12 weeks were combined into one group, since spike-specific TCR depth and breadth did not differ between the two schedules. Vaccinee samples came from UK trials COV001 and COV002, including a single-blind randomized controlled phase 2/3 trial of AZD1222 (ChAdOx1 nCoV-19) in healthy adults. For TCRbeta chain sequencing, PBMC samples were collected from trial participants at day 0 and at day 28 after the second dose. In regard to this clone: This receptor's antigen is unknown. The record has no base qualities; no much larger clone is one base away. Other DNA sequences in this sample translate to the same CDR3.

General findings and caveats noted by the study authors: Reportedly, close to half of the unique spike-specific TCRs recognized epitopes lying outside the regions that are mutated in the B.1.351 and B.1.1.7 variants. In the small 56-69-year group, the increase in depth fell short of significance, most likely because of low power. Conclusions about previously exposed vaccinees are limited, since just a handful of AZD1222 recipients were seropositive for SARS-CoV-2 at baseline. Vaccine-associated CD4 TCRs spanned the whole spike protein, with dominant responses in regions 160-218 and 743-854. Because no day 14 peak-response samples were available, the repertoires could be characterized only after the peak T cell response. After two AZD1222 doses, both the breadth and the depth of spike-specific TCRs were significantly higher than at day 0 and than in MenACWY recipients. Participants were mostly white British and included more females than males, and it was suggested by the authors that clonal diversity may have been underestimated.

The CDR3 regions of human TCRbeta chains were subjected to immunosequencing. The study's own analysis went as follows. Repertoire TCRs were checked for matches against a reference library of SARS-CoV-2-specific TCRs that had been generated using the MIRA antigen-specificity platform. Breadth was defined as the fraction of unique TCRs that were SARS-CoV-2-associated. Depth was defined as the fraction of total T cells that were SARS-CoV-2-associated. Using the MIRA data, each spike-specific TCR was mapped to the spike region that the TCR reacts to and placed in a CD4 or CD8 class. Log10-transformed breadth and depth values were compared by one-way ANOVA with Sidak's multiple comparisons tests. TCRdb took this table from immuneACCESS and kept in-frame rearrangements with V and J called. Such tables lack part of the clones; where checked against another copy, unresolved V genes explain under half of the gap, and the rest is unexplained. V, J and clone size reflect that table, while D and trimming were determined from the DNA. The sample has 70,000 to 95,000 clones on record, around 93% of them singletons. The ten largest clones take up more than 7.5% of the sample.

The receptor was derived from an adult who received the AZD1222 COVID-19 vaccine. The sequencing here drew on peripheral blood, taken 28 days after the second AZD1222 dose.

The nucleotide sequence is given as TGCGCCAGCAGCTTAGGGGGCACAGATACGCAGTATTTT. It is translated as CASSLGGTDTQYF. The chain links TRBV5-1 with TRBJ2-3; TRBD1 is a weak D gene call, 5 bases matching. The trim is 2 bases for V and 1 base for J, with a gap of 5 bases between the germline ends. Its CDR3 holds 13 amino acids, cysteine through phenylalanine. Just the 39-base CDR3 DNA is kept, in frame starting at base 1. CDR1 SGHRS and CDR2 YFSETQ are derived from the germline V gene.